These 7 T cell receptor beta chains were all obtained from the same sample, sequenced in a study of cytomegalovirus exposure and HLA in healthy donors (dated by TCRdb to about 2017). Libraries were built with the immunoSEQ multiplex PCR assay. A mixture of 60 forward primers for TCR Vbeta segments and 13 reverse primers for TCR Jbeta segments was used in the multiplex PCR. The source is immuneACCESS, and TCRdb retained only in-frame sequences with V and J called. Part of the clones is not carried over; for the studies checked, unresolved V genes explain less than half of this, and the remainder is unexplained. In this sample the table shows 190,000 or so clones, 80% of which occur a single time. The ten largest account for roughly 0.65% of the sample. The specimen sequenced was PBMCs. The receptor source for this set is a boy aged 5-17 years in good health and CMV-seronegative.

This clone was counted once. V gene TRBV15 combines with J gene TRBJ2-5; 9 nucleotides match TRBD1. CDR1 and CDR2 (germline): LNHNV, YYDKDF (reference sequence). V shed 0 bases, J shed 5 bases, and the junction held 4 bases outside the gene matches. The CDR3 runs to 15 residues. The CDR3 bases are TGTGCCACCAGCAGAGATTCCGGACAGGGGGAGACCCAGTACTTC. Encoded protein: CATSRDSGQGETQYF.

The chain employs TRBV5-6 and TRBJ1-5; D uncertain. Germline V gene data show CDR1 as SGHDT and CDR2 as YYEEEE. CDR3 size: 17 residues. V lost 4 bases to trimming and J lost 0 bases, with 17 bases between them. Here the CDR3 DNA reads TGTGCCAGCAGCCATCTTTACGGAGGAAATAGCAATCAGCCCCAGCATTTT. Amino acid sequence: CASSHLYGGNSNQPQHF.

The chain links TRBV19 to TRBJ2-3; 9 nucleotides agree with TRBD1. Germline CDR1 and CDR2: LNHDA and SQIVND (reference sequence). V lost 3 bases to trimming and J lost 5 bases; unmatched junction nucleotides: 12. This CDR3 is built from 17 residues. The CDR3 here is CASSIRVGTGLGDTQYF. CDR3 in DNA: TGTGCCAGTAGTATCAGAGTAGGGACAGGGTTAGGAGATACGCAGTATTTT.

V and J are TRBV10-1 and TRBJ1-6; 8 nucleotides match TRBD1. Germline V gives CDR1 WNHNN, CDR2 SYGVQD (reference sequence). Trimming took 10 bases from V and 8 from J; bases not matched to a gene: 10. The CDR3 runs to 14 residues. CDR3 region: CATSQGATDSPLHF. The CDR3 DNA reads TGCGCCACTAGTCAGGGGGCGACGGATTCACCCCTCCACTTT.

The chain uses TRBV29-1 and TRBJ2-3; no clear D gene. From germline, CDR1 is SQVTM and CDR2 ANQGSEA. The V end was cut by 8 bases, the J end by 1 base, with 13 bases between. This CDR3 has 13 residues. CDR3 bases: TGCAGCTTAATAGCAGCTGGCACAGATACGCAGTATTTT. This codes for CSLIAAGTDTQYF.

V usage is TRBV19 and J usage is TRBJ1-5; 7 bases match TRBD1. The germline CDR1 and CDR2 sequences are LNHDA and SQIVND (reference sequence). V dropped 3 bases and J dropped 5; count of bases not matched to a gene: 1. The CDR3 has 13 amino acids. The chain's CDR3 is CASSIDRDQPQHF. Written as DNA, the CDR3 is TGTGCCAGTAGTATTGACAGGGATCAGCCCCAGCATTTT.

Comment on this clone: The junction and the germline gene differ at one end; a read error may be behind it. V usage is TRBV7-3 and J usage is TRBJ2-1; 7 bases are a match to TRBD2. Germline V CDR1 and CDR2: SGHTA, FQGTGA. This CDR3 is built from 15 residues. This CDR3 reads CASGLGRENYNEQFF. In nucleotides, the CDR3 is TGTGCCAGCGGCTTGGGGCGGGAGAATTACAATGAGCAGTTCTTC.